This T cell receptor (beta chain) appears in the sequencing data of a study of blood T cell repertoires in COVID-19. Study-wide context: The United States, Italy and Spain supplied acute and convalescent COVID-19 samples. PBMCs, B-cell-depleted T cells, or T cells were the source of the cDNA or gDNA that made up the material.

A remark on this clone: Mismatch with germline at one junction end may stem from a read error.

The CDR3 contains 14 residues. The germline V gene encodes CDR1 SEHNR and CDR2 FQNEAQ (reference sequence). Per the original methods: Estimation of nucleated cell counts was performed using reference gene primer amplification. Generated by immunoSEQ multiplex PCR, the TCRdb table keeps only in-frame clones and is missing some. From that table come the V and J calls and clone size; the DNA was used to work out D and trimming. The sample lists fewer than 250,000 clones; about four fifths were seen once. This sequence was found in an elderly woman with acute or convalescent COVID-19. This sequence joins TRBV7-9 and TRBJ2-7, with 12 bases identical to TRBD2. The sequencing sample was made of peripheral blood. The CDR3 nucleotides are TGTGCCAGCAGCTTAGTGCCGACTAGCGGGAGTCTGAACTTC. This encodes CASSLVPTSGSLNF. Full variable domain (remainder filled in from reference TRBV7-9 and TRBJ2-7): DTGVSQNPRHKITKRGQNVTFRCDPISEHNRLYWYRQTLGQGPEFLTYFQNEAQLEKSRLLSDRFSAERPKGSFSTLEIQRTEQGDSAMYLCASSLVPTSGSLNFGPGTRLTVT.